This TCR beta chain was recovered during a study of blood T cell repertoires in COVID-19. Using immunoSEQ multiplex PCR, the repertoire was profiled, and TCRdb retains in-frame clones only, with some absent. The sample consists of about 200,000 clones, 85% of them appearing once. V dropped 4 bases and J dropped 2; count of bases not matched to a gene: 12. Germline CDR1 and CDR2: SGHRS and YFSETQ. This CDR3 contains 17 residues. Sequenced: peripheral blood. The sequence was obtained from a man in his 60s with COVID-19, enrolled during active disease. This chain links TRBV5-1 with TRBJ1-1, with 9 bases lining up with TRBD1. CDR3 bases: TGCGCCAGCAGCCCAGTCCCGGGACAGGGTTTAAACACTGAAGCTTTCTTT. Translated, it gives CASSPVPGQGLNTEAFF.